The 11 T cell receptor beta chains below all came from one sample that was sequenced in a study of T cell responses to AZD1222 COVID-19 vaccine. Profiled with immunoSEQ multiplex PCR; TCRdb holds only in-frame clones, not every one. The data hold 160,000 or so clones, with 90% to 95% observed a single time. Here the sequenced sample was peripheral blood, taken 28 days after the second AZD1222 dose. Every receptor here comes from an adult who received the AZD1222 COVID-19 vaccine.

The chain combines TRBV7-8 with TRBJ1-5; tentative D call: TRBD1 (6 bases). Germline-derived CDR1 and CDR2 are SGHVS and FQNEAQ. The CDR3 is made up of 17 amino acids. With 1 base removed from V and 2 bases from J, the gap between germline ends came to 15 bases. The CDR3 bases are TGTGCCAGCAGCTTAGATTTGGGGGCCGGCGGCAATCAGCCCCAGCATTTT. Protein sequence: CASSLDLGAGGNQPQHF.

In DNA, the CDR3 is TGTGCCAGCAGCTCGACAGCTAACTATGGCTACACCTTC. It translates to CASSSTANYGYTF. The rearrangement uses TRBV3-1 (or the pseudogene TRBV3-2) and TRBJ1-2; tentatively, D is TRBD1 (5 bases). Germline V gene lookup returns CDR1 LGHDT and CDR2 YNNKEL (reference sequence). This CDR3 contains 13 residues. Between the trimmed V and J ends, which lost 5 bases and 0 bases, there was a span of 7 bases.

The gene calls are TRBV7-8 and TRBJ2-1, with D possibly matching TRBD2 (5 bases). CDR1 and CDR2 from the germline V gene are SGHVS and FQNEAQ. The CDR3 is made up of 16 amino acids. V lost 3 bases and J 4 bases, leaving 16 bases between the germline ends. CDR3 bases: TGTGCCAGCAGCTTCTTTACTAGTGGGCCGTACAATGAGCAGTTCTTC. Its translation: CASSFFTSGPYNEQFF.

This clone was seen just once. The V gene is TRBV7-2, the J gene TRBJ1-6, with 9 bases matching TRBD1. The CDR3 sequence is 15 residues long. The V gene end was trimmed by 5 bases and the J gene end by 7 bases; junction bases not matched to a gene: 6. From germline, CDR1 is SGHTA and CDR2 FQGNSA. The DNA for the CDR3 is TGTGCCAGCAGCCACGGGACAGGGATAAATTCACCCCTCCACTTT. This gives the protein CASSHGTGINSPLHF.

The chain is built from TRBV6-5 and TRBJ1-6, with unresolved D. The V gene lost 9 bases and the J gene lost 3 bases, with 15 bases spanning the gap. Looked up from germline, CDR1 is MNHEY and CDR2 is SVGAGI. The CDR3 covers 15 residues. CDR3 region: CASGASGVYNSPLHF. The CDR3 coding sequence is TGTGCCAGTGGAGCCTCGGGAGTCTATAATTCACCCCTCCACTTT.

V gene TRBV6-6 combines with J gene TRBJ1-3; D gene uncertain. Germline CDR1 is MNHNY and CDR2 is SVGAGI (reference sequence). This CDR3 is built from 14 residues. V was pared by 3 bases and J by 0 bases, with 6 bases between. CDR3 coding DNA: TGTGCCAGCAGTTATTCAGACTCTGGAAACACCATATATTTT. The encoded protein is CASSYSDSGNTIYF.

V gene TRBV27 combines with J gene TRBJ1-2, with D perhaps TRBD1 (5 bases). V shed 6 bases and J shed 7 bases, with 12 bases lying between them. The CDR3 is 12 residues long. From germline, CDR1 is MNHEY and CDR2 SMNVEV (reference sequence). The chain's CDR3 is CASRKDTGGYTF. CDR3 coding DNA: TGTGCCAGCAGGAAGGACACGGGTGGCTACACCTTC.

This clone was seen only a few times. The V call is TRBV27, the J call TRBJ1-6; no clear D gene. Trimming took 6 bases from V and 5 from J, leaving 17 bases between them. The CDR3 covers 16 residues. The germline CDR1 and CDR2 sequences are MNHEY and SMNVEV (reference sequence). The CDR3: CASRNIAETHNSPLHF. CDR3 DNA sequence: TGTGCCAGCAGAAATATAGCGGAAACCCATAATTCACCCCTCCACTTT.

The chain employs TRBV28 and TRBJ2-2, with a weak D call TRBD1 (5 bases). Germline V gene sequence: CDR1 MDHEN, CDR2 SYDVKM. This CDR3 is 13 amino acids long. Trimming stripped 9 bases from V and 1 base from J, with 9 bases between. The chain's CDR3 is CASEDRNTGELFF. CDR3 in DNA: TGTGCCAGTGAAGACAGGAACACCGGGGAGCTGTTTTTT.

The CDR3 DNA follows: TGTGCCAGCAGCTCCGACAGGGTTCGTGGCTACACCTTC. It is translated as CASSSDRVRGYTF. The gene calls are TRBV28 and TRBJ1-2; TRBD1 matches at 7 bases. In germline, CDR1 is MDHEN, CDR2 SYDVKM. V shed 6 bases and J 7 bases; nucleotides not matched to a gene: 8. This CDR3 region has 13 residues.

CDR3 nucleotide sequence: TGTGCCAGCAGTGACGGCCACACTGAAGCTTTCTTT. This translates into CASSDGHTEAFF. The V call is TRBV6-4, the J call TRBJ1-1; D remains unclear. This CDR3 comprises 12 residues. CDR1 MRHNA and CDR2 SNTAGT come from the germline V gene. V lost 2 bases to trimming and J lost 3 bases, with 4 bases between them.